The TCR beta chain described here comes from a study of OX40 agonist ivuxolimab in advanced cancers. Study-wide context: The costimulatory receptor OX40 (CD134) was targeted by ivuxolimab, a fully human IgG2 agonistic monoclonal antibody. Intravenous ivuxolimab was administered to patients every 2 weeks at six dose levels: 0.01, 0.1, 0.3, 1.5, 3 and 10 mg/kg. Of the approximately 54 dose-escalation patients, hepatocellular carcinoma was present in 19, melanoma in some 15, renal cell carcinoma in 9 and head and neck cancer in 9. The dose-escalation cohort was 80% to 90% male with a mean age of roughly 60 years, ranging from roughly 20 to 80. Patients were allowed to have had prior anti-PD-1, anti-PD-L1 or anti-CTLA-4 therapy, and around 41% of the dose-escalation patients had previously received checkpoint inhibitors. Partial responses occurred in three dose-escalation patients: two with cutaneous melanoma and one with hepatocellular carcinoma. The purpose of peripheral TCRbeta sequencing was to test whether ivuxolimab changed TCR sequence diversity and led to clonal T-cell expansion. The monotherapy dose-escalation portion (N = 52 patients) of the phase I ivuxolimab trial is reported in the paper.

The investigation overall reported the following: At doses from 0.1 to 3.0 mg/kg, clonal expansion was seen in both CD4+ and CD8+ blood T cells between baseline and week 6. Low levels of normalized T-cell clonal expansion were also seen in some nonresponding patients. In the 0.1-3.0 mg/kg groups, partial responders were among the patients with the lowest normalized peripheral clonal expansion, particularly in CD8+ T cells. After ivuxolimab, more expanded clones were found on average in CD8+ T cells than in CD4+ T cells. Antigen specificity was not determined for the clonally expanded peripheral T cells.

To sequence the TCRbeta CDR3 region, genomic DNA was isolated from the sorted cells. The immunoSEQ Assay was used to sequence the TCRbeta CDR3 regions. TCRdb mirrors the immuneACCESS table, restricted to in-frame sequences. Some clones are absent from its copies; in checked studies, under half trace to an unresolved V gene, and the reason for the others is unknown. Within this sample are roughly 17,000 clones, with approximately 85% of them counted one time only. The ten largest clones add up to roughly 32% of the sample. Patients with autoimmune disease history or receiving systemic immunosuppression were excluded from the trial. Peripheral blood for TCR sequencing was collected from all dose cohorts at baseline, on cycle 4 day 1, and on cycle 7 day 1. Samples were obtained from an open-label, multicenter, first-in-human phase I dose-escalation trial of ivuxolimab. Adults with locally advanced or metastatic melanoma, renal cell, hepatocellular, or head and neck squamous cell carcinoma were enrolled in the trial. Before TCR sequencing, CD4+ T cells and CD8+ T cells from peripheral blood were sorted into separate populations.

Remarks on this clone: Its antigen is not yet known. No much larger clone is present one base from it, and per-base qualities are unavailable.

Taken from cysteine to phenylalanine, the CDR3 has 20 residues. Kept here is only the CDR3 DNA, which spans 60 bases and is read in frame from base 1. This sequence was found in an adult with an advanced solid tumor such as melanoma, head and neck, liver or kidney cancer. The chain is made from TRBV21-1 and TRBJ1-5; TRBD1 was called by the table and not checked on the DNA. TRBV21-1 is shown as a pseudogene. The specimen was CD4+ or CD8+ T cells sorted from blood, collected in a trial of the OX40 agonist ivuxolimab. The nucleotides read TGTGCCAGCAGCGGTTCCCAGGGCCCGCCGGACAGGGGGCAGGGTCAGCCCCAGCATTTT. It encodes CASSGSQGPPDRGQGQPQHF.